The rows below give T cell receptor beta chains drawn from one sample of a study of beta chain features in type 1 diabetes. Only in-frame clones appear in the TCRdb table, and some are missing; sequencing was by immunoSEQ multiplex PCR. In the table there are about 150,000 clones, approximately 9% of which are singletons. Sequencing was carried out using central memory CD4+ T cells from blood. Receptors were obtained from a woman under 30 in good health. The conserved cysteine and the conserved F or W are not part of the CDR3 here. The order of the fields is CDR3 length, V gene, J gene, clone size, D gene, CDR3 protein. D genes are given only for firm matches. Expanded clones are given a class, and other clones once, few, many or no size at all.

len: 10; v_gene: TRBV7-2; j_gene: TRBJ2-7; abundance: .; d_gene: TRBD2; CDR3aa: ASNSGSYEQY
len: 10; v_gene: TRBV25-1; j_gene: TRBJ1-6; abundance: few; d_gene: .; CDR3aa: ASTGGNSPLH
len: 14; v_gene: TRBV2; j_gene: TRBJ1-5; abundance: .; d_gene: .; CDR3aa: ASKDSQKGGNQPQH
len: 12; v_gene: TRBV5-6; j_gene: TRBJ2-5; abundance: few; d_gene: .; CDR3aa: ASSLVFGRETQY
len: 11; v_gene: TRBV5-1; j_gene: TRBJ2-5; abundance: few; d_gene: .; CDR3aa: ASSLGGEETQY
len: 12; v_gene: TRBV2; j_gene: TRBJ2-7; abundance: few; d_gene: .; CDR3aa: ASSEVGSRNEQY
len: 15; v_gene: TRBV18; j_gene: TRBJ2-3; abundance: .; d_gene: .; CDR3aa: ASSRRAGAGGTDTQY
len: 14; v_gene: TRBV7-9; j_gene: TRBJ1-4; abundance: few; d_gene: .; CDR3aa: ASSLALGRLSEKLF
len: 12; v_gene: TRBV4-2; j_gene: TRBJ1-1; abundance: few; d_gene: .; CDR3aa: ASSQDPVNTEAF
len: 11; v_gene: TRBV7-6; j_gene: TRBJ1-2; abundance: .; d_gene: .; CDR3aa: ASSFNREGGYT
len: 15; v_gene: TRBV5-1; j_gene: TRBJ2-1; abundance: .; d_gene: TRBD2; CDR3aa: ASSLEASGRAGNEQF
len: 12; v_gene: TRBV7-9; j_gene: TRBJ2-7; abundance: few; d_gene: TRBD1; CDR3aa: ASSEQGAGYEQY
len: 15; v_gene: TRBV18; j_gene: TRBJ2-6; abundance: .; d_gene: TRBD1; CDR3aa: ASSPGTGGFGANVLT
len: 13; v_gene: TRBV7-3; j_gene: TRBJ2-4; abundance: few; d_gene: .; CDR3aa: ASSLELGGKNIQY
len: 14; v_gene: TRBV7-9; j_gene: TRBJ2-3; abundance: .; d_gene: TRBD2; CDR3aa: ASTAGSGIGTDTQY
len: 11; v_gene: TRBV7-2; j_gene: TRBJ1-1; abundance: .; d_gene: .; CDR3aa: ASSSTVNTEAF
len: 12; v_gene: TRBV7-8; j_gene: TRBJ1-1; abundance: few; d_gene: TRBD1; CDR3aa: ASSSDPGGTEAF
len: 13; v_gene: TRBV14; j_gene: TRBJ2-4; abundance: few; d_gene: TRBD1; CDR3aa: ASSQGQGTKNIQY
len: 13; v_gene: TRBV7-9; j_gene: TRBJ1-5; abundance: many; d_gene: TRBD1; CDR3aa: ASSSGQGTLQPQH
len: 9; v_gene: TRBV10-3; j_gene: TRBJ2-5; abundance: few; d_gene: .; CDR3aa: AIGGQETQY
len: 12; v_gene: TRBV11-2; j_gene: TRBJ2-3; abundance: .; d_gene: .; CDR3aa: ASSFDRTTDTQY
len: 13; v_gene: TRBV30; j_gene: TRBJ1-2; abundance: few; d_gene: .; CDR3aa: AWNKRREGTAVDT
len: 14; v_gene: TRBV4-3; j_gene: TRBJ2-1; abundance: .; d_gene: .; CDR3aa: ASSQEIGVSYNEQF
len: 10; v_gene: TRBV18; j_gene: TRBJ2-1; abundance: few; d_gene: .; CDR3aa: ASSPLLNEQF
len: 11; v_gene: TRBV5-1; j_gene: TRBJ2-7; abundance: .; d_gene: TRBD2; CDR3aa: ASSLVGEGEQY
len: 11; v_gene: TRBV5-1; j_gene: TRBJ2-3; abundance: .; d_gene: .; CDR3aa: ASSGEGRDTQY
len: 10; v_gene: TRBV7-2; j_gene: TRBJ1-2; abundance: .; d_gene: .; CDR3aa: ASSSNNYGYT
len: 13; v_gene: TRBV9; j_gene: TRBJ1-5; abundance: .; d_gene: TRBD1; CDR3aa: ASSWGQGEGQPQH